The rows below give T cell receptor beta chains drawn from one sample of a study of tumor-infiltrating lymphocytes in primary liver carcinoma. TCRdb re-derived calls from the multiplex PCR reads in MiXCR, one entry per CDR3 protein. The table includes 310,000 or so distinct CDR3 sequences, 58% detected once. The specimen was peripheral blood. The receptors originated from a woman aged 25 to 39 with primary liver carcinoma and hepatitis B virus infection. CDR3s include the opening cysteine and the closing phenylalanine or tryptophan. The order of the fields is V gene, clone size, J gene, D gene, CDR3 protein, CDR3 DNA. D genes are given only for firm matches. Clone size appears in some rows only: once, few, many, or a class for an expanded clone.

v_call: TRBV5-5; clone_size: .; j_call: TRBJ2-5; d_call: .; cdr3_aa: CASSWVKGTETQYF; cdr3_nt: TGTGCCAGCAGCTGGGTTAAGGGAACAGAGACCCAGTACTTC
v_call: TRBV4-3; clone_size: .; j_call: TRBJ2-7; d_call: TRBD2; cdr3_aa: CANSRGLAGGFHEQYF; cdr3_nt: TGCGCCAACAGCCGAGGACTAGCGGGGGGTTTCCACGAGCAGTACTTC
v_call: TRBV5-6; clone_size: .; j_call: TRBJ1-1; d_call: .; cdr3_aa: CASSLTGAEAFF; cdr3_nt: TGTGCCAGCAGCTTGACGGGGGCTGAAGCTTTCTTT
v_call: TRBV14; clone_size: .; j_call: TRBJ2-1; d_call: TRBD2; cdr3_aa: CASSRLAGTYNEQFF; cdr3_nt: TGTGCCAGTAGCCGACTAGCGGGGACCTACAATGAGCAGTTCTTC
v_call: TRBV28; clone_size: few; j_call: TRBJ2-5; d_call: TRBD2; cdr3_aa: CASTPPPAGGLKTQYF; cdr3_nt: TGTGCCAGCACCCCACCCCCAGCGGGAGGATTAAAGACCCAGTACTTC
v_call: TRBV11-2; clone_size: once; j_call: TRBJ2-5; d_call: .; cdr3_aa: CAGSRTEAQYF; cdr3_nt: TGTGCCGGCAGCCGCACGGAGGCCCAGTACTTC
v_call: TRBV11-2; clone_size: .; j_call: TRBJ2-7; d_call: .; cdr3_aa: CAWSPPSTNYEQYF; cdr3_nt: TGTGCCTGGAGCCCTCCGTCTACCAACTACGAGCAGTACTTC
v_call: TRBV10-3; clone_size: .; j_call: TRBJ2-7; d_call: .; cdr3_aa: CAISESAGDDEQYF; cdr3_nt: TGTGCCATCAGTGAGTCGGCAGGGGATGACGAGCAGTACTTC
v_call: TRBV6-5; clone_size: .; j_call: TRBJ2-7; d_call: TRBD2; cdr3_aa: CASRRGGQVEQYF; cdr3_nt: TGTGCCAGCAGACGGGGAGGGCAGGTCGAGCAGTACTTC
v_call: TRBV24-1; clone_size: .; j_call: TRBJ2-2; d_call: .; cdr3_aa: CAIKPGSVGELFF; cdr3_nt: TGTGCCATCAAACCGGGGTCGGTCGGGGAGCTGTTTTTT
v_call: TRBV6-6; clone_size: many; j_call: TRBJ1-1; d_call: .; cdr3_aa: CASSYSATELGAFF; cdr3_nt: TGTGCCAGCAGTTACTCGGCGACAGAGCTTGGGGCTTTCTTT
v_call: TRBV4-3; clone_size: .; j_call: TRBJ2-7; d_call: TRBD2; cdr3_aa: CASSQDGTSGLYEQYF; cdr3_nt: TGCGCCAGCAGCCAAGATGGGACTAGCGGACTCTACGAGCAGTACTTC
v_call: TRBV4-2; clone_size: many; j_call: TRBJ2-3; d_call: .; cdr3_aa: CASSQEGFATQYF; cdr3_nt: TGTGCCAGCAGCCAAGAGGGATTTGCCACGCAGTATTTT
v_call: TRBV6-2/TRBV6-3; clone_size: few; j_call: TRBJ2-7; d_call: .; cdr3_aa: CASSYGGERLSYEQYF; cdr3_nt: TGTGCCAGCAGTTACGGGGGAGAGAGACTTTCCTACGAGCAGTACTTC
v_call: TRBV28; clone_size: .; j_call: TRBJ2-5; d_call: TRBD2; cdr3_aa: CASSFVLAVIQETQYF; cdr3_nt: TGTGCCAGCAGTTTCGTACTAGCGGTGATACAAGAGACCCAGTACTTC